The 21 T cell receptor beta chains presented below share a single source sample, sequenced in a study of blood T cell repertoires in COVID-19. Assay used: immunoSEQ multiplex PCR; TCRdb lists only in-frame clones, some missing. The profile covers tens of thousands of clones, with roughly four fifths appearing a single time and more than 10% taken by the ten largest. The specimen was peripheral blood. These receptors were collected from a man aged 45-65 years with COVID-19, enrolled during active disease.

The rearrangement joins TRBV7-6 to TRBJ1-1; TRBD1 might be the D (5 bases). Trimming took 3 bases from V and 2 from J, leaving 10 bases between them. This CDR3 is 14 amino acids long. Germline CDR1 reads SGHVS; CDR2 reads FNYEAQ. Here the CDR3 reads CASSFDRTNTEAFF. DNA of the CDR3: TGTGCCAGCAGCTTCGACAGAACCAACACTGAAGCTTTCTTT.

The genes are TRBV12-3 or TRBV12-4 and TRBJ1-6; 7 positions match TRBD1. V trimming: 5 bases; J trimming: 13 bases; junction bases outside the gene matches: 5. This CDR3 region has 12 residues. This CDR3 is CASSPEGGPLHF. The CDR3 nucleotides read TGTGCCAGCAGTCCCGAAGGGGGCCCCCTCCACTTT.

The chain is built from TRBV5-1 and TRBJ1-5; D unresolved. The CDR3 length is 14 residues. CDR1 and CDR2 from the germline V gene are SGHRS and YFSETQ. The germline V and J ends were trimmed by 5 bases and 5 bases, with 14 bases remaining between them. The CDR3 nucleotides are TGCGCCAGCAGGAATTGGCAGACTTATCAGCCCCAGCATTTT. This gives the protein CASRNWQTYQPQHF. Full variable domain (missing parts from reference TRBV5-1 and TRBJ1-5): KAGVTQTPRYLIKTRGQQVTLSCSPISGHRSVSWYQQTPGQGLQFLFEYFSETQRNKGNFPGRFSGRQFSNSRSEMNVSTLELGDSALYLCASRNWQTYQPQHFGDGTRLSIL.

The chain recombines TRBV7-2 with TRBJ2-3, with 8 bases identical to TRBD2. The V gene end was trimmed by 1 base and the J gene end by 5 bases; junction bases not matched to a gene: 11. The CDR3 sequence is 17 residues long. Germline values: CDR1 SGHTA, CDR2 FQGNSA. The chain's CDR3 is CASSLGVGGGMRDTQYF. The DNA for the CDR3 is TGTGCCAGCAGCTTAGGAGTGGGCGGGGGGATGAGAGATACGCAGTATTTT.

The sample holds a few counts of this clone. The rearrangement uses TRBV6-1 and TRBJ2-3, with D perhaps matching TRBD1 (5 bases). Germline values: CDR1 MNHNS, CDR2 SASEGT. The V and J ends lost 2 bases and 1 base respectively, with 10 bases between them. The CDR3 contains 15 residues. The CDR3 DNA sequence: TGTGCCAGCAGTGAAAGGGGCAGGGGCACAGATACGCAGTATTTT. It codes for CASSERGRGTDTQYF.

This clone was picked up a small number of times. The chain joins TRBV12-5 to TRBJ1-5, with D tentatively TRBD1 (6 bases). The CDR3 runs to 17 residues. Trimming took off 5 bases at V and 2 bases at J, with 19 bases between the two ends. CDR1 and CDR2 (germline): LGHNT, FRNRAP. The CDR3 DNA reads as TGTGCTAGTGGTCCCTTTAGCTCCAGGGGCGGCAATCAGCCCCAGCATTTT. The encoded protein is CASGPFSSRGGNQPQHF.

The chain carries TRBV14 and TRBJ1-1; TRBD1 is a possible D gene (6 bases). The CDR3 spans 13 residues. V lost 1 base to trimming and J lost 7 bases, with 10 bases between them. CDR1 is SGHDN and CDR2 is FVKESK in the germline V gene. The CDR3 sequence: CASSQGGRREAFF. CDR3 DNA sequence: TGTGCCAGCAGCCAAGGGGGGCGTCGTGAAGCTTTCTTT.

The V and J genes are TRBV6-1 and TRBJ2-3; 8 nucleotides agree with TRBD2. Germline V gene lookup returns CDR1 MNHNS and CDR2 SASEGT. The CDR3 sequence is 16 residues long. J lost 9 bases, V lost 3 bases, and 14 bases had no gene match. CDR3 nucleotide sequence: TGTGCCAGCAGTGAGCAGACTAGCGCGGGGAGTAGAACGCAGTATTTT. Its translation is CASSEQTSAGSRTQYF.

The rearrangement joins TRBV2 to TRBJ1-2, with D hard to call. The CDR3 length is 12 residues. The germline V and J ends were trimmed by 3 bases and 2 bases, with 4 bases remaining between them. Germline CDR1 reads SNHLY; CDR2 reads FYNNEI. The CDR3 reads CASSDRNYGYTF. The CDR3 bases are TGTGCCAGCAGTGATCGGAACTATGGCTACACCTTC.

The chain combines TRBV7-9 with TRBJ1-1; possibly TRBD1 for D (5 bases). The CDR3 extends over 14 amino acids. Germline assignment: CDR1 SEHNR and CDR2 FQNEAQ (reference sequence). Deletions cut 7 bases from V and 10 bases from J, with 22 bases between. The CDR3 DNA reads TGTGCCAGCACGGGAGACGGAGGGGTGGGAGGAGCTTTCTTT. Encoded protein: CASTGDGGVGGAFF.

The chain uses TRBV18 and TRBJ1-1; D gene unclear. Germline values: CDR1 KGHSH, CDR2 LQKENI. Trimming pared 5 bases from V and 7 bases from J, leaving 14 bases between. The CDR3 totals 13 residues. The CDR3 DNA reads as TGTGCCAGCTCAGACGGGGAAGGTTATGAAGCTTTCTTT. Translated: CASSDGEGYEAFF.

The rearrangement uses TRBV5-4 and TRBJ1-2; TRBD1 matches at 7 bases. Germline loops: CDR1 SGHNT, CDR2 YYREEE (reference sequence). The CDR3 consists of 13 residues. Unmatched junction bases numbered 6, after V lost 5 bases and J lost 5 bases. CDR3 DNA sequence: TGTGCCAGCAGTGAGGACAGGTCGTATGGCTACACCTTC. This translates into CASSEDRSYGYTF.

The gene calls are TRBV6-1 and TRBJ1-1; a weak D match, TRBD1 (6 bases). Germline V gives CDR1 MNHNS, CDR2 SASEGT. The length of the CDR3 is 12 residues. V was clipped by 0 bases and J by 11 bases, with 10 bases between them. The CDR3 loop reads CASSEADSKAFF. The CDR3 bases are TGTGCCAGCAGTGAAGCGGACAGTAAGGCTTTCTTT.

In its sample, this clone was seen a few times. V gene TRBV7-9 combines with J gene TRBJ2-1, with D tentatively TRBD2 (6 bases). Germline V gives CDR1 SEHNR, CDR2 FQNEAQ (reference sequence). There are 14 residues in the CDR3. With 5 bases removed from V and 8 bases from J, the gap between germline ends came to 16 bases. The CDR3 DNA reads TGTGCCAGCAGCCCTAGGACTACGGGGGATGAGCAGTTCTTC. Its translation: CASSPRTTGDEQFF.

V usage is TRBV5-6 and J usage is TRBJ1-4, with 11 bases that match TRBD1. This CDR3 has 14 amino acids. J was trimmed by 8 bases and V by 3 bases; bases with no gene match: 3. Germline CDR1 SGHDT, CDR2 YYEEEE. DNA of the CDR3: TGTGCCAGCAGCTGGGACAGGGGGGGAGAAAAACTGTTTTTT. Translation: CASSWDRGGEKLFF.

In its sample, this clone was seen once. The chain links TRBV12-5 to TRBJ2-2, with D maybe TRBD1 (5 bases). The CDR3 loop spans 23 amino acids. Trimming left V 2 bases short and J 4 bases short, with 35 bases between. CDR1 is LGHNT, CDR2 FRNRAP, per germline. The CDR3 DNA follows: TGTGCTAGTGGTTTGCCTCTGCGGCCAGACAGTCTTAATCATATGCGGACCACCGGGGAGCTGTTTTTT. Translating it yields CASGLPLRPDSLNHMRTTGELFF.

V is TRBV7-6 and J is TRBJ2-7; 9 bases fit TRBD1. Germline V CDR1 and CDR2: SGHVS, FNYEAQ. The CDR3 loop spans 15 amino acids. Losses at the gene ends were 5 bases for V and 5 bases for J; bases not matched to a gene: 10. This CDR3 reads CASSRPGQGIDEQYF. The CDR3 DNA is TGTGCCAGCAGCCGTCCGGGACAGGGTATAGACGAGCAGTACTTC.

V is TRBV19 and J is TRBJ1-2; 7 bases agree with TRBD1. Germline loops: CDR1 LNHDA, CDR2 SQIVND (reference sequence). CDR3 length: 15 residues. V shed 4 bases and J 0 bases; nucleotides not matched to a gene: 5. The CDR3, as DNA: TGTGCCAGTAGTACCGGGACAGCTGCTAACTATGGCTACACCTTC. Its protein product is CASSTGTAANYGYTF.

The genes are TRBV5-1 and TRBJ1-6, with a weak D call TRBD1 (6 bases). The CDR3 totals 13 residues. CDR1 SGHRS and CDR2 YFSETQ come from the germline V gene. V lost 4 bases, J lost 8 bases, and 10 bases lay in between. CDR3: CASSPRTDSPLHF. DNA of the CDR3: TGCGCCAGCAGCCCGAGGACAGATTCACCCCTCCACTTT.

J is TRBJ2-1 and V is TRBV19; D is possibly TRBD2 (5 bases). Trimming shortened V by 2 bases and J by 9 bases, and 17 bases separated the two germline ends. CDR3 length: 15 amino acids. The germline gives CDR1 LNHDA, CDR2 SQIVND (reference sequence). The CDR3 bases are TGTGCCAGTAGTATACGGAGAGGGCCCCTACCTGAGCAGTTCTTC. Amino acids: CASSIRRGPLPEQFF.

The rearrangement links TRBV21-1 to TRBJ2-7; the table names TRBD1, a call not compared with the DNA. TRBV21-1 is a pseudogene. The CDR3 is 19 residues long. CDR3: CASSKVSWRGPPSYYEQYF. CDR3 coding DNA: TGTGCCAGCAGCAAAGTGTCGTGGAGGGGGCCACCCTCGTACTACGAGCAGTACTTC.